This TCR beta chain originates from a study of CD8 T cells in Susac syndrome. Overall study results and limits: The TCR sequencing and HLA analysis in the study involved a relatively small number of individuals, as the study acknowledged.

The RNA, roughly 0.45 to 1 ug, was put through reverse transcription using random hexamers. TCRdb fed the immunoSEQ multiplex PCR reads into MiXCR, producing one record per CDR3 protein. The sample records roughly 150,000 distinct CDR3 sequences, 95% being singletons. Per the germline V gene, CDR1 is SGHNT and CDR2 is YYREEE (reference sequence). The junction had 3 bases not matched to a gene; V was cut back by 4 bases and J by 0 bases. This CDR3 spans 15 amino acids. Regarding this clonotype: Its antigen is not identified.

The chain is built from TRBV5-4 and TRBJ2-2; 7 bases map to TRBD1. The sequence came from a human donor with Susac syndrome. Material: CD8+ T cells from PBMCs. DNA of the CDR3: TGTGCCAGCAGCCCGGGACAGACGAACACCGGGGAGCTGTTTTTT. Its protein product is CASSPGQTNTGELFF.